The rows below give T cell receptor beta chains drawn from one sample of a study of blood T cell repertoires in COVID-19. Produced via immunoSEQ multiplex PCR; TCRdb's table is partial and in-frame only. The data show tens of thousands of clones, roughly 88% seen once. Sequenced sample: peripheral blood. Every receptor here comes from a man aged 30-40 years with acute or convalescent COVID-19. The CDR3 runs from the conserved cysteine through the conserved F or W. Each record gives: J gene, CDR3 length, clone size, V gene, D gene, CDR3 protein, CDR3 DNA. The D gene is left open where the match is weak. For some rows the clone size is stated as once, few or many, or as a class when expanded; others skip it.

TRBJ1-3 18 - TRBV7-6 TRBD1 CASSKRTGGYLGGNTIYF TGTGCCAGCAGCAAACGGACAGGGGGCTATCTGGGAGGAAACACCATATATTTT
TRBJ2-1 12 - TRBV19 TRBD1 CANRDRHNEQFF TGTGCCAACCGGGACAGACACAATGAGCAGTTCTTC
TRBJ1-6 16 - TRBV5-6 - CASSLYGPRVYSPLHF TGTGCCAGCAGCTTGTACGGCCCCAGGGTGTATTCACCCCTCCACTTT
TRBJ1-4 14 - TRBV7-9 TRBD1 CASSVGQGFEKLFF TGTGCCAGCAGCGTTGGACAGGGATTTGAAAAACTGTTTTTT
TRBJ1-3 15 - TRBV3-1/TRBV3-2 - CASSHWEVHGNTIYF TGTGCCAGCAGCCACTGGGAGGTTCATGGAAACACCATATATTTT
TRBJ1-5 13 - TRBV7-2 - CASSSRQNQPQHF TGTGCCAGCAGCTCCAGACAGAATCAGCCCCAGCATTTT
TRBJ1-1 14 once TRBV6-2/TRBV6-3 - CASSRSRVNTEAFF TGTGCCAGCAGTAGGTCCAGGGTGAACACTGAAGCTTTCTTT
TRBJ1-1 14 - TRBV5-1 - CASSLTGSNTEAFF TGCGCCAGCAGCTTGACAGGGTCGAACACTGAAGCTTTCTTT
TRBJ2-5 14 - TRBV18 TRBD2 CASSPGTTEGTQYF TGTGCCAGCTCACCGGGGACTACGGAGGGGACCCAGTACTTC
TRBJ1-2 14 - TRBV6-5 TRBD1 CASNPGTVNYGYTF TGTGCCAGCAATCCCGGGACAGTAAACTATGGCTACACCTTC
TRBJ2-7 14 once TRBV6-5 - CASSYGGDSYEQYF TGTGCCAGCAGTTACGGCGGGGACTCCTACGAGCAGTACTTC